This entry lists 9 T cell receptor beta chains sequenced from one sample in a study of graft-versus-host responses after intestinal transplantation. Method: immunoSEQ multiplex PCR; TCRdb's copy keeps in-frame clones and lacks some. The sample lists 13,000 to 15,000 clones, under 80% occurring once. Grafts had their tissue processed, releasing intraepithelial and lamina propria lymphocytes. Sample: ileum tissue, taken approximately 700 days after intestinal transplantation. Receptors were obtained from a human patient who received an intestinal transplant, so some T cells may come from the graft donor.

The V gene is TRBV11-2, the J gene TRBJ1-2; D possibly corresponds to TRBD1 (6 bases). The CDR3 extends over 14 amino acids. V was cut by 0 bases and J by 4 bases, with 9 bases left in between. Germline V CDR1 and CDR2: SGHAT, FQNNGV. The CDR3 loop is CASSLEGAGYGYTF. The CDR3 DNA reads TGTGCCAGCAGCTTAGAGGGGGCGGGCTATGGCTACACCTTC.

This clone has a handful of counts. This sequence joins TRBV11-3 and TRBJ1-1, with unresolved D. The length of the CDR3 is 15 residues. Trimming removed 5 bases at V and 2 bases at J, with 15 bases between. The germline CDR1 and CDR2 sequences are SGHNT and YENEEA. The chain's CDR3 is CASSPMRNRNTEAFF. The CDR3, as DNA: TGTGCCAGCAGCCCCATGAGGAACCGAAACACTGAAGCTTTCTTT.

The rearrangement uses TRBV12-5 and TRBJ2-7; D might be TRBD1 (6 bases). Trimming shortened V by 0 bases and J by 2 bases, and 14 bases separated the two germline ends. This CDR3 spans 16 amino acids. CDR1 is LGHNT and CDR2 is FRNRAP in the germline V gene. CDR3 in DNA: TGTGCTAGTGGTTTGGTCACACAGGGATTCCCCTACGAGCAGTACTTC. Its translation is CASGLVTQGFPYEQYF.

This chain connects TRBV6-8 to TRBJ2-2, with 8 bases fitting TRBD1. The CDR3 runs to 13 residues. Germline lookup yields CDR1 MNHGY and CDR2 SAAAGT. The V segment lost 6 bases and the J segment 3 bases; nucleotides outside the gene matches: 0. As DNA, the CDR3 is TGTGCCAGCAGGACAGGGGACACCGGGGAGCTGTTTTTT. Its protein is CASRTGDTGELFF.

The rearrangement uses TRBV20-1 and TRBJ2-3, with 7 positions matching TRBD1. The CDR3 length is 11 residues. Germline loops: CDR1 DFQATT, CDR2 SNEGSKA (reference sequence). Losses at the gene ends were 5 bases for V and 13 bases for J; bases not matched to a gene: 9. CDR3 bases: TGCAGTGCTGGAACACAGGGGATGAAGTATTTT. Translating it yields CSAGTQGMKYF.

V gene TRBV4-3 combines with J gene TRBJ2-7, with 7 bases aligning to TRBD1. The CDR3 contains 15 residues. Germline CDR1 and CDR2: LGHNA and YSLEER. J gave up 3 bases and V 4 bases, and 9 bases lay outside the gene matches. In nucleotides, the CDR3 is TGCGCCAGCAGCCTTGGGACAGCCTCCAACTACGAGCAGTACTTC. This codes for CASSLGTASNYEQYF.

The chain carries TRBV5-4 and TRBJ2-3; 8 positions agree with TRBD2. The J segment lost 4 bases and the V segment lost 4 bases, leaving 14 bases of the junction unmatched. The germline V gene encodes CDR1 SGHNT and CDR2 YYREEE (reference sequence). CDR3 length: 17 amino acids. CDR3 coding DNA: TGTGCCAGCAGCACCTTGGATGCTAGCGGGTCAGCAGATACGCAGTATTTT. This translates into CASSTLDASGSADTQYF.

The gene calls are TRBV6-1 and TRBJ2-7; 9 nucleotides line up with TRBD1. The CDR3 covers 13 residues. Germline assignment: CDR1 MNHNS and CDR2 SASEGT. The V segment lost 6 bases and the J segment 6 bases; nucleotides outside the gene matches: 6. The CDR3 is CASSPGTGFEQYF. As DNA, the CDR3 is TGTGCCAGCAGCCCCGGGACAGGGTTCGAGCAGTACTTC.

The V call is TRBV6-1, the J call TRBJ2-4, with TRBD1 as a possible D gene (6 bases). Germline-derived CDR1 and CDR2 are MNHNS and SASEGT. CDR3 length equals 16 residues. Trimming removed 3 bases at V and 5 bases at J, with 17 bases between. The chain's CDR3 is CASSEGTSDAQNIQYF. The CDR3 DNA follows: TGTGCCAGCAGTGAGGGGACATCGGACGCCCAAAACATTCAGTACTTC.